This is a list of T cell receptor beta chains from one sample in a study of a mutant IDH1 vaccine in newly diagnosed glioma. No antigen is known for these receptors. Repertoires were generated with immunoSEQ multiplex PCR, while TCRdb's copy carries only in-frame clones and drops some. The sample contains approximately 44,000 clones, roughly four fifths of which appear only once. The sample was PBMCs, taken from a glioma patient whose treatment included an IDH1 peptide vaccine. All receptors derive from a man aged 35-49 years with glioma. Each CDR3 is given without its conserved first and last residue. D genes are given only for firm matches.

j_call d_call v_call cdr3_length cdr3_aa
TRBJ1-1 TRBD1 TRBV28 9 ASSPGGQAF
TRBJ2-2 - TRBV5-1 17 ASSLGSTGRGGPTGELF
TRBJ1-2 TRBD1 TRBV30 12 ACPSQGLNYGYT
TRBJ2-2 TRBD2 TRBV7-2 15 ASSPGTSGTNTGELF
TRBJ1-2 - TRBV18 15 ASSPLAAGTNTYGYT
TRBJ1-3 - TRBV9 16 ASSVEAGGGNDGNTIY
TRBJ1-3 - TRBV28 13 ASRGSAETGNTIY
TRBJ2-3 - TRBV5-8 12 ASSERDTTDTQY
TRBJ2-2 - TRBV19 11 ASSWAGGGELF
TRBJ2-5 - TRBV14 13 ASSQEGGIQETQY
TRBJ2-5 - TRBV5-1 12 ASNTGAGTVTQY
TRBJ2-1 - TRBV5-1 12 ASSFLSSYNEQF
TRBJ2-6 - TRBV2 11 ASGQTGANVLT
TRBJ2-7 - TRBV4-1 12 ASSQARTMGEQY
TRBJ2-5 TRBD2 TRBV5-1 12 ASSTGEGLETQY
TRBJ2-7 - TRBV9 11 ASQDSQSYEQY
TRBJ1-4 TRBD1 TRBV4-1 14 ASSQGTGPVNEKLF
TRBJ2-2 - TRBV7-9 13 ASSLIGDGTGELF
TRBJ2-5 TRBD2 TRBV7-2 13 ASSRVLAGGETQY
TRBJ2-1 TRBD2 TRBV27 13 ASRAAGGSYNEQF
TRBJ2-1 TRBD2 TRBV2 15 ASTEGGGGRARNEQF
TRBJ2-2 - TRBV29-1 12 SVSLTGDTGELF
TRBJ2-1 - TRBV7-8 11 ASSSPKGAEQF
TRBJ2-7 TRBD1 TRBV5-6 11 ASSYGQVYEQY
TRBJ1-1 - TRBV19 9 ARGRGPEAF
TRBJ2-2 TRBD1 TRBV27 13 ASRRGQGGTGELF
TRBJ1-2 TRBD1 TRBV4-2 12 ASSQGWDSYGYT
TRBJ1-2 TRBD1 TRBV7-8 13 ASSPPRDRGIGYT
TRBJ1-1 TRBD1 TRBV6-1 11 ASLGTGMTEAF
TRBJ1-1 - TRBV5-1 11 ASSPTGNTEAF
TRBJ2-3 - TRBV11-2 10 ASSQDRGTQY
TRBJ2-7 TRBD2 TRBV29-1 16 SVLGTGTPGEGSYEQY
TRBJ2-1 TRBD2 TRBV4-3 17 ASSQDAQGLAGDGNEQF
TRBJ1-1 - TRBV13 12 ASSLRTVYTEAF
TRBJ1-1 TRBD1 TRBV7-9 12 ASSSIAGGTEAF
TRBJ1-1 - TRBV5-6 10 ASSLTATEAF
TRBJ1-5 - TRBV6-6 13 ASSYDREGNQPQH
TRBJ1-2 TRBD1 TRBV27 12 ATAQDRGTYGYT
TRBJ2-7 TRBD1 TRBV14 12 ASSQPERGLEQY
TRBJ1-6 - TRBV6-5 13 ASQGSTRGNSPLH
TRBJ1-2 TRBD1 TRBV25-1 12 ASSGTGGSYGYT
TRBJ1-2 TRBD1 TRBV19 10 ASIGQGRGYT
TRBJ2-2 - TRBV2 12 ASSGNRNTGELF
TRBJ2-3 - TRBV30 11 AWITGTSDTQY
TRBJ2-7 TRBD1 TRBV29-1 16 SVQKLGRGLKPTYEQY
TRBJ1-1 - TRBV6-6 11 ASSYGGHTEAF
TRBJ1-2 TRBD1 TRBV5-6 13 ASSLQRDRASGYT
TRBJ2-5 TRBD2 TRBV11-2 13 ASSLNVAGGETQY
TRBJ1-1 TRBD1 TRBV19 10 ATRTGNTEAF
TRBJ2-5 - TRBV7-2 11 ASRLGSGKTQY
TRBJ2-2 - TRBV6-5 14 ASSYRWETNTGELF
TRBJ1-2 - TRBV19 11 ASSISDNYGYT
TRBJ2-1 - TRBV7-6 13 ASSPGLTSYNEQF
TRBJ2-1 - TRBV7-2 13 ASSFGRALNNEQF
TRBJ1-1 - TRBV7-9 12 ASSEAFARGEAF